These 32 T cell receptor beta chains share one sample of origin, sequenced in a study of T cells of healthy individuals. One entry per CDR3 protein results from TCRdb running MiXCR on the 5' RACE reads. The sample contains some 39,000 distinct CDR3 sequences, approximately 4.9% of which appear only once. The receptors stem from a human donor in good health.

This clonotype was observed at least ten times. The V call is TRBV27, the J call TRBJ2-7, with TRBD2 matching 8 bases. The CDR3 runs to 13 residues. Trimming took 6 bases from V and 3 from J; bases not matched to a gene: 4. Germline V CDR1 and CDR2: MNHEY, SMNVEV (reference sequence). CDR3 region: CASRKLAVYEQYF. The CDR3 DNA follows: TGTGCCAGCAGAAAACTAGCGGTCTACGAGCAGTACTTC.

In this sample, this clonotype turned up many times. V gene TRBV27 combines with J gene TRBJ2-3; 10 nucleotides agree with TRBD2. Germline V gives CDR1 MNHEY, CDR2 SMNVEV (reference sequence). The V segment lost 0 bases and the J segment 6 bases; nucleotides outside the gene matches: 6. This CDR3 is 16 amino acids long. This CDR3 is CASSLSLAGVPDTQYF. Written as DNA, the CDR3 is TGTGCCAGCAGTTTATCGCTAGCGGGAGTCCCTGATACGCAGTATTTT.

DNA for the CDR3: TGTGCCAGCAGCTTAGCCCTGACAGGGACCAAAAACATTCAGTACTTC. Translating it yields CASSLALTGTKNIQYF. The gene calls are TRBV11-2 and TRBJ2-4; 7 bases match TRBD1. Germline loops: CDR1 SGHAT, CDR2 FQNNGV. CDR3 length: 16 residues. With V trimmed by 1 base and J by 2 bases, 5 bases remained unmatched.

This clonotype was observed at least ten times. The chain combines TRBV6-5 with TRBJ1-2; 7 bases match TRBD1. The CDR3 loop spans 15 amino acids. V dropped 2 bases and J dropped 6; count of bases not matched to a gene: 9. Germline values: CDR1 MNHEY, CDR2 SVGAGI. CDR3 sequence (DNA): TGTGCCAGCAGTTACCAACGACAGGGAGGGAATGGCTACACCTTC. Its translation: CASSYQRQGGNGYTF.

In its sample, this clonotype was seen many times. V is TRBV20-1 and J is TRBJ2-1; D may be TRBD2 (5 bases). This CDR3 has 15 residues. The ends were cut back, 0 bases at V and 9 bases at J, with 18 bases in the middle. Germline lookup yields CDR1 DFQATT and CDR2 SNEGSKA (reference sequence). This chain's CDR3 is CSARERVAGRGEQFF. CDR3 coding DNA: TGCAGTGCTAGAGAGCGGGTAGCTGGCCGTGGTGAGCAGTTCTTC.

The sample holds many counts of this clonotype. This sequence joins TRBV12-3 or TRBV12-4 and TRBJ2-5; 14 bases are shared with TRBD2. This CDR3 has 16 residues. The V gene end was trimmed by 10 bases and the J gene end by 5 bases; junction bases not matched to a gene: 12. DNA for the CDR3: TGTGCCACAAGGCCGGGACTAGCGGGGGCCGGGGAGACCCAGTACTTC. Translated: CATRPGLAGAGETQYF.

This clonotype was counted only a few times. The chain has TRBV2 and TRBJ1-3; D not resolved. The V and J ends lost 6 bases and 0 bases respectively, with 9 bases between them. The CDR3 has 14 residues. Germline assignment: CDR1 SNHLY and CDR2 FYNNEI. The CDR3 spells CASRSGLSGNTIYF. CDR3 sequence (DNA): TGTGCCAGCAGGTCGGGCCTCTCTGGAAACACCATATATTTT.

This clonotype has ten or more counts. The chain recombines TRBV12-3 or TRBV12-4 with TRBJ2-3, with D perhaps matching TRBD1 (5 bases). The CDR3 is made up of 14 amino acids. Trimming shortened V by 3 bases and J by 8 bases, and 15 bases separated the two germline ends. The CDR3 protein is CASSFGQGYLTQYF. As DNA, the CDR3 is TGTGCCAGCAGTTTCGGCCAGGGTTACCTTACGCAGTATTTT.

This clonotype was seen many times. CDR3 in amino acids: CASSESYGGIGNQPQHF. CDR3 bases: TGCGCCAGCAGTGAGTCGTATGGGGGAATCGGCAATCAGCCCCAGCATTTT. The chain uses TRBV10-2 and TRBJ1-5; a possible D gene is TRBD1 (5 bases). The length of the CDR3 is 17 residues. Trimming removed 0 bases from V and 2 bases from J, with 14 bases in between. CDR1 is WSHSY, CDR2 SAAADI, per germline.

This clonotype was seen at least ten times. V is TRBV20-1 and J is TRBJ2-7; 7 bases fit TRBD2. CDR3 length: 15 amino acids. From germline, CDR1 is DFQATT and CDR2 SNEGSKA (reference sequence). The J segment lost 2 bases and the V segment lost 3 bases, leaving 10 bases of the junction unmatched. The CDR3 DNA reads TGCAGTGCTAGTGGCTTGGGAGGGAGGCCCTACGAGCAGTACTTC. Translated: CSASGLGGRPYEQYF.

This clonotype was picked up many times. This sequence joins TRBV2 and TRBJ1-1; a weak D match, TRBD1 (5 bases). V lost 7 bases, J lost 1 base, and 13 bases lay in between. The CDR3 is 14 amino acids. Germline CDR1 reads SNHLY; CDR2 reads FYNNEI. This CDR3 reads CASKKGEGNTEAFF. As DNA, the CDR3 is TGTGCCAGCAAAAAAGGGGAAGGGAACACTGAAGCTTTCTTT.

This clonotype was observed at least ten times. The rearrangement joins TRBV12-3 or TRBV12-4 to TRBJ2-7; D could derive from TRBD1 or TRBD2 (6 bases each). V was pared by 4 bases and J by 5 bases, with 18 bases between. This CDR3 is built from 15 residues. This chain's CDR3 is CASSSYGGGGHEQYF. The CDR3 region has the DNA TGTGCCAGCAGTTCGTACGGGGGCGGAGGTCACGAGCAGTACTTC.

V usage is TRBV27 and J usage is TRBJ2-3, with a tentative D call TRBD2 (5 bases). The V end lost 6 bases, the J end lost 6 bases, and 10 bases lay between the germline ends. This CDR3 region has 12 residues. The germline gives CDR1 MNHEY, CDR2 SMNVEV (reference sequence). The CDR3, as DNA: TGTGCCAGCAGCCCGGGATCGGATACGCAGTATTTT. This sequence encodes CASSPGSDTQYF.

This clonotype came up many times. This sequence joins TRBV15 and TRBJ2-3; 7 bases are shared with TRBD2. CDR1 LNHNV and CDR2 YYDKDF come from the germline V gene (reference sequence). This CDR3 has 17 residues. The J segment lost 4 bases and the V segment lost 4 bases, leaving 14 bases of the junction unmatched. This CDR3 is CATSTSGYSGKADTQYF. The CDR3 coding sequence is TGTGCCACCAGCACCTCAGGGTACAGCGGGAAAGCAGATACGCAGTATTTT.

This clonotype showed up many times. CDR3 bases: TGCGCCAGCACCCCTCGGCCAAATACTGACAGGGGGAACGAGCAGTACTTC. This encodes CASTPRPNTDRGNEQYF. V gene TRBV5-1 combines with J gene TRBJ2-7; 9 bases map to TRBD1. This CDR3 has 17 residues. Germline V gives CDR1 SGHRS, CDR2 YFSETQ. Trimming cost V 6 bases and J 5 bases; bases outside gene matches: 18.

The V gene is TRBV30, the J gene TRBJ2-1, with 11 bases matching TRBD1. Germline V CDR1 and CDR2: GTSNPN, SVGIG (reference sequence). The CDR3 has 14 amino acids. V was pared by 3 bases and J by 6 bases, with 4 bases of the junction left unmatched. CDR3: CAWRGTGGTNEQFF. CDR3 nucleotide sequence: TGTGCCTGGAGAGGGACAGGGGGTACCAATGAGCAGTTCTTC.

This clonotype was counted only a few times. The chain employs TRBV5-4 and TRBJ2-7; 14 bases line up with TRBD2. Germline lookup yields CDR1 SGHNT and CDR2 YYREEE (reference sequence). The CDR3 covers 16 residues. Germline trimming cut 4 bases from V and 3 bases from J; bases unmatched to any gene: 6. CDR3 sequence reads: CASSPIGTSGSYEQYF. CDR3 DNA: TGTGCCAGCAGCCCGATCGGGACTAGCGGGAGCTACGAGCAGTACTTC.

This clonotype was counted many times. CDR3 sequence reads: CASREGWDTEAFF. CDR3 nucleotide sequence: TGTGCCAGCAGAGAGGGTTGGGACACTGAAGCTTTCTTT. This sequence joins TRBV7-9 and TRBJ1-1; D gene ambiguous. This CDR3 comprises 13 residues. V lost 6 bases to trimming and J lost 3 bases, with 11 bases between them. CDR1 and CDR2 (germline): SEHNR, FQNEAQ (reference sequence).

The sample holds many counts of this clonotype. J is TRBJ2-3 and V is TRBV11-2; no definite D call. The CDR3 runs 13 residues. The germline gives CDR1 SGHAT, CDR2 FQNNGV. Trimming stripped 0 bases from V and 2 bases from J, with 3 bases between. CDR3 nucleotides: TGTGCCAGCAGCTTAGACGTCACAGATACGCAGTATTTT. Protein: CASSLDVTDTQYF.

This clonotype showed up many times. The chain recombines TRBV2 with TRBJ2-1, with 10 nucleotides matching TRBD2. The CDR3 runs 12 residues. Germline CDR1 is SNHLY and CDR2 is FYNNEI. With V trimmed by 10 bases and J by 9 bases, 6 bases remained unmatched. The DNA for the CDR3 is TGTGCCATGAGCGGGGGGGTAGGTGAGCAGTTCTTC. Translation: CAMSGGVGEQFF.

This clonotype was seen a handful of times. The chain links TRBV14 to TRBJ2-4; D is unclear. CDR1 is SGHDN and CDR2 is FVKESK in the germline V gene. The CDR3 extends over 12 amino acids. V was trimmed by 0 bases and J by 10 bases, leaving 7 bases between them. As DNA, the CDR3 is TGTGCCAGCAGCCAAGACGTAAGGATTCAGTACTTC. Translating it yields CASSQDVRIQYF.

This clonotype was recorded at least ten times. The rearrangement links TRBV24-1 to TRBJ2-2, with unresolved D. The V end lost 7 bases, the J end lost 7 bases, and 12 bases lay between the germline ends. From germline, CDR1 is KGHDR and CDR2 SFDVKD. CDR3 length: 13 amino acids. CDR3 sequence: CATSETVNGELFF. The DNA for the CDR3 is TGTGCCACCAGCGAAACCGTTAACGGGGAGCTGTTTTTT.

This clonotype appeared many times. The gene calls are TRBV7-6 and TRBJ2-1; a possible D gene is TRBD2 (6 bases). V was clipped by 5 bases and J by 8 bases, with 10 bases between them. CDR1 and CDR2 from the germline V gene are SGHVS and FNYEAQ. The CDR3 totals 12 residues. The DNA of the CDR3 is TGTGCCAGCAGCCAGGGAGGTTATGAGCAGTTCTTC. Protein product: CASSQGGYEQFF. Supplemented by reference TRBV7-6 and TRBJ2-1, the full variable domain reads GAGVSQSPRYKVTKRGQDVALRCDPISGHVSLYWYRQALGQGPEFLTYFNYEAQQDKSGLPNDRFSAERPEGSISTLTIQRTEQRDSAMYRCASSQGGYEQFFGPGTRLTVL.

The chain is built from TRBV6-1 and TRBJ1-4; 7 nucleotides align to TRBD1. V was clipped by 9 bases and J by 8 bases; unmatched bases: 15. The CDR3 loop spans 15 amino acids. Germline V gene lookup returns CDR1 MNHNS and CDR2 SASEGT. Here the CDR3 DNA reads TGTGCCAGTGAATTTAGTAAGGGGGCGCCCGAAAAACTGTTTTTT. Encoded protein: CASEFSKGAPEKLFF.

The J gene is TRBJ2-2, the V gene TRBV25-1; 14 bases line up with TRBD2. The CDR3 runs 16 residues. The V gene's germline CDR1 is MGHDK and CDR2 SYGVNS. After removal of 8 bases from V and 6 bases from J, the junction contained 8 bases not matched to a gene. CDR3 sequence (DNA): TGTGCCAGCGGGGGACTAGCGGGAGTAGGGGCCGGGGAGCTGTTTTTT. Translation: CASGGLAGVGAGELFF. The variable domain in full, with the rest retrieved from reference TRBV25-1 and TRBJ2-2, is EADIYQTPRYLVIGTGKKITLECSQTMGHDKMYWYQQDPGMELHLIHYSYGVNSTEKGDLSSESTVSRIRTEHFPLTLESARPSHTSQYLCASGGLAGVGAGELFFGEGSRLTVL.

V is TRBV7-2 and J is TRBJ2-1, with 7 bases aligning to TRBD1. Per the germline V gene, CDR1 is SGHTA and CDR2 is FQGNSA. V was pared by 3 bases and J by 6 bases, with 5 bases of the junction left unmatched. The CDR3 spans 14 residues. The CDR3 loop is CASSFGQAFNEQFF. As DNA, the CDR3 is TGTGCCAGCAGCTTCGGACAGGCCTTCAATGAGCAGTTCTTC.

This clonotype showed up just a few times. The chain is built from TRBV4-2 and TRBJ2-5; a weak D match, TRBD1 (5 bases). The CDR3 length is 11 residues. Trimming stripped 6 bases from V and 3 bases from J, with 5 bases between. Germline values: CDR1 LGHNA, CDR2 YNFKEQ. The CDR3 nucleotides read TGTGCCAGCAGACAGGAAGAGACCCAGTACTTC. This gives the protein CASRQEETQYF.

This clonotype was recorded a few times. V usage is TRBV15 and J usage is TRBJ2-3; TRBD2 aligns across 7 bases. CDR1 LNHNV and CDR2 YYDKDF come from the germline V gene (reference sequence). Losses at the gene ends were 1 base for V and 2 bases for J; bases not matched to a gene: 9. The CDR3 is made up of 17 amino acids. DNA for the CDR3: TGTGCCACCAGCAGAGGGGGAGCGGGGCTTATCACAGATACGCAGTATTTT. This encodes CATSRGGAGLITDTQYF.

The chain recombines TRBV5-4 with TRBJ1-1, with D possibly TRBD1 on 5 matching bases. The CDR3 is made up of 15 amino acids. The germline CDR1 and CDR2 sequences are SGHNT and YYREEE (reference sequence). Trimming shortened V by 4 bases and J by 0 bases, and 13 bases separated the two germline ends. The CDR3 spells CASSRGGAMNTEAFF. DNA for the CDR3: TGTGCCAGCAGCCGCGGGGGAGCGATGAACACTGAAGCTTTCTTT.

In this sample, this clonotype turned up a few times. The J gene is TRBJ2-3, the V gene TRBV11-2; 11 bases are shared with TRBD2. Germline V gene lookup returns CDR1 SGHAT and CDR2 FQNNGV. The V gene end was trimmed by 5 bases and the J gene end by 4 bases; junction bases not matched to a gene: 14. The CDR3 is 18 residues long. For the CDR3, the DNA is TGTGCCAGCAGCAAGATCAAGAGTGGGACTAGCGGTTCAGATACGCAGTATTTT. It specifies CASSKIKSGTSGSDTQYF.

There are a few counts of this clonotype. The chain carries TRBV9 and TRBJ1-2; no reliable D call. The CDR3 spans 14 residues. Trimming removed 4 bases from V and 0 bases from J, with 10 bases in between. Germline-derived CDR1 and CDR2 are SGDLS and YYNGEE. The CDR3 protein is CASSPQRANYGYTF. CDR3 bases: TGTGCCAGCAGCCCGCAGCGGGCTAACTATGGCTACACCTTC.

The sample holds many counts of this clonotype. The rearrangement joins TRBV5-4 to TRBJ1-2; a possible D gene is TRBD1 (5 bases). Germline lookup yields CDR1 SGHNT and CDR2 YYREEE (reference sequence). Trimming cost V 0 bases and J 4 bases, with 13 bases left between them. The CDR3 covers 15 residues. Here the CDR3 reads CASSLGGTTLYGYTF. CDR3 DNA sequence: TGTGCCAGCAGCTTGGGGGGGACTACCCTCTATGGCTACACCTTC.